This T cell receptor (beta chain) comes out of a study of blood T cell repertoires in COVID-19. Study as a whole: The analysed material was cDNA or gDNA that came from T cells, B-cell-depleted T cells, or PBMCs.

The ends were cut back, 5 bases at V and 7 bases at J, with 14 bases in the middle. The length of the CDR3 is 13 residues. Residents of about two dozen US areas, aged roughly 18 to 95 years, made up the participants. Cohort 3 donors counted as recovered after two negative PCRs, clearance, or resolved symptoms. Clones were read by immunoSEQ multiplex PCR, and TCRdb kept only the in-frame ones, dropping some. This sample carries 300,000 to 450,000 clones, 85% to 90% of them seen once, and the ten largest clones take 1%. The TCR originated in a man in his late teens or twenties who had recovered from COVID-19. The specimen was PBMCs or T cells enriched from blood (not recorded which). V gene TRBV12-3 or TRBV12-4 combines with J gene TRBJ1-2, with D perhaps TRBD1 (6 bases). The CDR3 reads CASSPRQDIGYTF. The CDR3 DNA reads TGTGCCAGCAGTCCCCGACAGGATATTGGCTACACCTTC.